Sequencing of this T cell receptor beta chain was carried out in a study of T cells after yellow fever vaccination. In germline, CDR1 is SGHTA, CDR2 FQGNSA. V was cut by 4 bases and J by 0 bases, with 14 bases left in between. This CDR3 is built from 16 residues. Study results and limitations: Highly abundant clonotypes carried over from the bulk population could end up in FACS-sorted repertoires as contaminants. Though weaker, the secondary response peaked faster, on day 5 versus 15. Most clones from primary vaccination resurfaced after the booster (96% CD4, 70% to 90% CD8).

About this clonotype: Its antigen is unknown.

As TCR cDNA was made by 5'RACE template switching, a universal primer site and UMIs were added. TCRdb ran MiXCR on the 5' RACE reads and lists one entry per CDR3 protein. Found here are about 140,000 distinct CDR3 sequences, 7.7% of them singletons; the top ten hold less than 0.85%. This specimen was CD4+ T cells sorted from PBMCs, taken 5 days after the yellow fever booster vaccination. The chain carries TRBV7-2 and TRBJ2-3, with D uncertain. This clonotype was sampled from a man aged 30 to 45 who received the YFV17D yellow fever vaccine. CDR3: CASSSWSPFSTDTQYF. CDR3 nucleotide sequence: TGTGCCAGCAGCTCCTGGAGCCCGTTTAGCACAGATACGCAGTATTTT.